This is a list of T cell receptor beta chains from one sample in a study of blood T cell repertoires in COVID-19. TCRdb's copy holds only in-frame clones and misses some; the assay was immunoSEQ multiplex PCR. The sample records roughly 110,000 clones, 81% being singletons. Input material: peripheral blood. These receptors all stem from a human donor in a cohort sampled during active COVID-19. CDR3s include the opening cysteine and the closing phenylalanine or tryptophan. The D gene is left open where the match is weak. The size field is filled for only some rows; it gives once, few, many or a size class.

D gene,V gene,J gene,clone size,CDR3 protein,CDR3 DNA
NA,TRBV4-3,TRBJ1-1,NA,CASSQGERGRNTEAFF,TGCGCCAGCAGCCAAGGGGAGCGCGGGCGTAACACTGAAGCTTTCTTT
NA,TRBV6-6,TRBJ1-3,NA,CASSLNPWGLSGNTIYF,TGTGCCAGCAGTCTAAACCCATGGGGACTCTCTGGAAACACCATATATTTT
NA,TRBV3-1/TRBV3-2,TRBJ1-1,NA,CASSQDFTGSGAFF,TGTGCCAGCAGCCAAGACTTCACAGGGTCGGGAGCTTTCTTT
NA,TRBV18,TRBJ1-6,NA,CASSPGGPSPLHF,TGTGCCAGCTCACCGGGGGGGCCCTCACCCCTCCACTTT
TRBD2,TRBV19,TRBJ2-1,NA,CASRTSGKMYNEQFF,TGTGCCAGTAGGACTAGCGGGAAAATGTACAATGAGCAGTTCTTC
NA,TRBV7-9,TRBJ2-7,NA,CASRRTDPPYEQYF,TGTGCCAGCAGACGGACAGATCCGCCCTACGAGCAGTACTTC
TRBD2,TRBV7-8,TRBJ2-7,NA,CASSPSGWVRGDYEQYF,TGTGCCAGCAGCCCTAGCGGATGGGTGAGGGGAGATTACGAGCAGTACTTC
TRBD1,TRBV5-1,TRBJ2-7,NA,CASSLEGQGKYEQYF,TGCGCCAGCAGCTTGGAGGGACAGGGGAAATACGAGCAGTACTTC
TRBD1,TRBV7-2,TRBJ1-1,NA,CASSLDRGRVTEAFF,TGTGCCAGCAGCCTAGACAGGGGGCGGGTCACTGAAGCTTTCTTT
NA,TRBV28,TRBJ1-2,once,CASSSNRGALGYTF,TGTGCCAGTTCCTCTAACCGGGGGGCCCTTGGCTACACCTTC
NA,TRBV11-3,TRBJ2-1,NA,CASSLSIYSGGESEQFF,TGTGCCAGCAGCTTATCCATTTATAGCGGCGGGGAAAGTGAGCAGTTCTTC
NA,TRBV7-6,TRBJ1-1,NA,CASSLAGTGTDTEAFF,TGTGCCAGCAGCTTAGCCGGCACAGGGACCGACACTGAAGCTTTCTTT
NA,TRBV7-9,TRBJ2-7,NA,CASSYGGSYEQYF,TGTGCCAGCAGCTACGGGGGCTCCTACGAGCAGTACTTC
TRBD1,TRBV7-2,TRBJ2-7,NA,CASSLNRGSSYEQYF,TGTGCCAGCAGCTTAAACAGGGGTAGCTCCTACGAGCAGTACTTC
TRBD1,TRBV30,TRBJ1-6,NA,CAWSVIGTANSPLHF,TGTGCCTGGAGTGTAATCGGGACAGCAAATTCACCCCTCCACTTT
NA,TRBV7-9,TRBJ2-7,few,CASSPPGGSEQYF,TGTGCCAGCAGCCCCCCCGGGGGAAGCGAGCAGTACTTC
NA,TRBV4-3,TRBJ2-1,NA,CASSRLAASYNEQFF,TGCGCCAGCAGCCGTTTAGCGGCCTCCTACAATGAGCAGTTCTTC
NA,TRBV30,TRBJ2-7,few,CAWSVHDEQYF,TGTGCCTGGAGTGTACACGACGAGCAGTACTTC
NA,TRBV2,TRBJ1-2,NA,CASSEQVNYGYTF,TGTGCCAGCAGTGAGCAGGTTAACTATGGCTACACCTTC
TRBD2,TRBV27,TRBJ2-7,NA,CASSLGASGGDKVTEQYF,TGTGCCAGCAGTTTAGGGGCTAGCGGGGGGGACAAGGTCACCGAGCAGTACTTC
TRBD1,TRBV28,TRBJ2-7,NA,CASSSTSSGQGLYEQYF,TGTGCCAGCAGTTCGACCTCCTCGGGACAGGGGTTATACGAGCAGTACTTC
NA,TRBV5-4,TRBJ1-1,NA,CASSQAGGNTEAFF,TGTGCCAGCAGCCAAGCGGGGGGGAACACTGAAGCTTTCTTT
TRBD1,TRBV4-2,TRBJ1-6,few,CASSQSGTENNSPLHF,TGTGCCAGCAGCCAATCCGGGACAGAAAATAATTCACCCCTCCACTTT
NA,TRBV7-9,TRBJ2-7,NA,CASSLVSHRETFREQYF,TGTGCCAGCAGCTTAGTATCCCACAGGGAGACTTTTCGCGAGCAGTACTTC
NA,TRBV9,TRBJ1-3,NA,CASSAGEGDGNTIYF,TGTGCCAGCAGCGCGGGGGAGGGGGATGGAAACACCATATATTTT
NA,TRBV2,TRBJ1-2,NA,CASALGGPNYGYTF,TGTGCCAGCGCCCTAGGGGGACCTAACTATGGCTACACCTTC
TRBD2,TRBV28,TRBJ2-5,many,CASSDSGTFPEETQYF,TGTGCCAGCAGTGATAGCGGGACCTTCCCAGAAGAGACCCAGTACTTC
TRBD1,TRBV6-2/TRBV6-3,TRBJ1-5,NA,CASSPRQGAPGIYSNQPQHF,TGTGCCAGCAGTCCCAGACAGGGGGCTCCAGGAATCTATAGCAATCAGCCCCAGCATTTT
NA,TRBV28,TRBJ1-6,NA,CASTGSSYNSPLHF,TGTGCCAGCACGGGAAGCTCCTATAATTCACCCCTCCACTTT
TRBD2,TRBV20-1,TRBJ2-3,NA,CSASGASGRSTDTQYF,TGCAGTGCTAGTGGGGCTAGCGGGAGATCGACAGATACGCAGTATTTT
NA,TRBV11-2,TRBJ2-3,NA,CASSLGGPDTQYF,TGTGCCAGCAGCTTAGGAGGTCCAGATACGCAGTATTTT
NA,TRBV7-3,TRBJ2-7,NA,CASSFRGYEQYF,TGTGCCAGCAGCTTCCGGGGCTACGAGCAGTACTTC
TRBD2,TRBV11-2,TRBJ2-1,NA,CASSLVGGGLYNEQFF,TGTGCCAGCAGCTTAGTTGGCGGGGGGCTTTACAATGAGCAGTTCTTC
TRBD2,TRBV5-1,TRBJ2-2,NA,CASSGAGTSGGTGELFF,TGCGCCAGCAGCGGCGCCGGGACTAGCGGGGGCACCGGGGAGCTGTTTTTT
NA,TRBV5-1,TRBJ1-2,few,CASSLQGVDGYTF,TGCGCCAGCAGCTTACAGGGTGTCGATGGCTACACCTTC
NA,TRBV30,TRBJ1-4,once,CAWSIPGVGEKLFF,TGTGCCTGGAGTATCCCGGGGGTGGGTGAAAAACTGTTTTTT
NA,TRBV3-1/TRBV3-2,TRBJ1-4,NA,CASSQGGGGEKLFF,TGTGCCAGCAGCCAAGGAGGGGGTGGTGAAAAACTGTTTTTT
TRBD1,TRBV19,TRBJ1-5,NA,CASSIPRDRVRFEPQHF,TGTGCCAGTAGTATTCCTCGGGACAGGGTCCGATTCGAGCCCCAGCATTTT
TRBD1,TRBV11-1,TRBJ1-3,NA,CASSSGQGTSGNTIYF,TGTGCCAGCAGCTCCGGACAGGGGACTTCTGGAAACACCATATATTTT
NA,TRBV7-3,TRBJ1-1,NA,CASSETGNTEAFF,TGTGCCAGCAGCGAGACAGGAAACACTGAAGCTTTCTTT
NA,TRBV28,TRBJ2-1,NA,CASTSTGDEQFF,TGTGCCAGCACCTCAACGGGGGATGAGCAGTTCTTC
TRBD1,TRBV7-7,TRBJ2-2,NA,CASSLGTGSTGELFF,TGTGCCAGCAGCTTAGGGACAGGGTCCACCGGGGAGCTGTTTTTT
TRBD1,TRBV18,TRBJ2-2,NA,CATQLTDRVTGELFF,TGTGCCACCCAACTAACGGACAGGGTTACCGGGGAGCTGTTTTTT
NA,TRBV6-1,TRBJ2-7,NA,CASSEADRSYEQYF,TGTGCCAGCAGTGAAGCGGACAGATCCTACGAGCAGTACTTC
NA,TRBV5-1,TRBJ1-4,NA,CASSSGATNEKLFF,TGCGCCAGCAGCTCAGGTGCAACTAATGAAAAACTGTTTTTT